This TCR beta chain was identified during a study of early T cells in non-severe SARS-CoV-2 infection. Across the whole study: From unsorted whole blood, bulk RNA was sequenced, and the chains remained unpaired. Whole-study results and caveats: Anti-spike CD8 specificities were favored by VDJdb matching, whose results missed private and CD4 specificities.

CDR3 length equals 15 residues. Germline assignment: CDR1 SGHRS and CDR2 YFSETQ. The trim removed 4 bases at V and 2 bases at J, leaving 6 bases unmatched. In regard to this clonotype: Its antigen is undetermined.

Unique molecular identifiers tagged individual cDNA molecules. TCRdb itself ran the 5' RACE reads through MiXCR, one entry per CDR3 protein. The data contain over 95,000 distinct CDR3 sequences, around 17% of them singletons. The receptor was derived from an adult who was a healthcare worker with PCR-confirmed SARS-CoV-2 infection or an uninfected control (not recorded which). The chain combines TRBV5-1 with TRBJ2-3, with 8 positions matching TRBD2. Specimen: whole blood. The CDR3: CASSTGGVNTDTQYF. CDR3 sequence (DNA): TGCGCCAGCAGCACCGGGGGGGTAAACACAGATACGCAGTATTTT.